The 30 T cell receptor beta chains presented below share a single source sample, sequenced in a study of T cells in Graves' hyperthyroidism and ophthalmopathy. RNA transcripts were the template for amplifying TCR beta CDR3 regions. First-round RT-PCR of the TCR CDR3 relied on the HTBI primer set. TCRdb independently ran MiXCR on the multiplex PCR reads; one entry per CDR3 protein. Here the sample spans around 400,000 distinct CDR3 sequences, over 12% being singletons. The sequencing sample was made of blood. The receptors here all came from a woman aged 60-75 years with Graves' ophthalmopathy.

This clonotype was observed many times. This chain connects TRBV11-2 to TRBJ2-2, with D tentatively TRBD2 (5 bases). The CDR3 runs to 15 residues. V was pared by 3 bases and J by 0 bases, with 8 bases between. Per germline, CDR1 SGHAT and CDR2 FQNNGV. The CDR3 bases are TGTGCCAGCAGCTTTCCGGGGACGAACACCGGGGAGCTGTTTTTT. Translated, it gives CASSFPGTNTGELFF. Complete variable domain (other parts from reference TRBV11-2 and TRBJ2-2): EAGVAQSPRYKIIEKRQSVAFWCNPISGHATLYWYQQILGQGPKLLIQFQNNGVVDDSQLPKDRFSAERLKGVDSTLKIQPAKLEDSAVYLCASSFPGTNTGELFFGEGSRLTVL.

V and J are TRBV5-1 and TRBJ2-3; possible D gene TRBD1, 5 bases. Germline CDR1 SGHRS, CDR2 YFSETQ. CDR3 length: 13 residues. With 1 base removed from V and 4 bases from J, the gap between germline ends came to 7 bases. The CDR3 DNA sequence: TGCGCCAGCAGCTTGAGGGGCCCAGATACGCAGTATTTT. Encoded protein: CASSLRGPDTQYF.

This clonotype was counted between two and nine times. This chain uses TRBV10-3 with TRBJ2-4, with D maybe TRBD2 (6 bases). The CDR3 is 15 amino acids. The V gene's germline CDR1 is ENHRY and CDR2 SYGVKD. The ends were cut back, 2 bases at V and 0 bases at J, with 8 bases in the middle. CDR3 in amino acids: CAISEGGLAKNIQYF. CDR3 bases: TGTGCCATCAGTGAGGGGGGACTAGCCAAAAACATTCAGTACTTC.

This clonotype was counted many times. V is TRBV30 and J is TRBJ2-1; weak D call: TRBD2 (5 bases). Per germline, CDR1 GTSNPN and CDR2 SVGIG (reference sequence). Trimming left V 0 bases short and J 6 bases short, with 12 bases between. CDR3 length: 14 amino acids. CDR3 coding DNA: TGTGCCTGGAGTGTACGGGGAGTTCGCAATGAGCAGTTCTTC. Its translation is CAWSVRGVRNEQFF.

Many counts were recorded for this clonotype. CDR3 DNA: TGTGCCTCCTCCGAGTACAGGGGAAGCTCCTACAATGAGCAGTTCTTC. Translated: CASSEYRGSSYNEQFF. The chain employs TRBV30 and TRBJ2-1, with 7 positions matching TRBD1. The CDR3 covers 16 residues. V lost 7 bases, J lost 0 bases, and 12 bases stayed unmatched. Germline-derived CDR1 and CDR2 are GTSNPN and SVGIG (reference sequence).

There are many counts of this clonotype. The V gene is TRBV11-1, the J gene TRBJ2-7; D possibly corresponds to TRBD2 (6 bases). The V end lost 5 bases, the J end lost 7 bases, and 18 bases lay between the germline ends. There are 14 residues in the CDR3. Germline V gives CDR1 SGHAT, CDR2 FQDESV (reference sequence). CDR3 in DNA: TGTGCCAGCAGCCCCGCACGGGAGATTGGAGAGCAGTACTTC. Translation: CASSPAREIGEQYF.

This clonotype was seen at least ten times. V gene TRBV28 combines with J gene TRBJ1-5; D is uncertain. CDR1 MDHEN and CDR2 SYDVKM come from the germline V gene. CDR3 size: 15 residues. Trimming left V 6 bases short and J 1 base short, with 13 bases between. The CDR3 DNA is TGTGCCAGCAGCATCCCTCCATTAAGCAATCAGCCCCAGCATTTT. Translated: CASSIPPLSNQPQHF.

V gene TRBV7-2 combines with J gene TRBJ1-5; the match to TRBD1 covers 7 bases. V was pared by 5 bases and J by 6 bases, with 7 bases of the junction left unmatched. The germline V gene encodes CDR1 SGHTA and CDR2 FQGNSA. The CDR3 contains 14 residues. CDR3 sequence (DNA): TGTGCCAGCAGCCAAACAGGGGAAGGTCAGCCCCAGCATTTT. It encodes CASSQTGEGQPQHF.

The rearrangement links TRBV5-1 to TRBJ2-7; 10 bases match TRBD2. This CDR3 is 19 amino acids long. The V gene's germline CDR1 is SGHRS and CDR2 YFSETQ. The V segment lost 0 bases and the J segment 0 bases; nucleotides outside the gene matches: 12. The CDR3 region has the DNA TGCGCCAGCAGCTTGGGGTTTGCTAGCGGGAGACAAAGCTCCTACGAGCAGTACTTC. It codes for CASSLGFASGRQSSYEQYF.

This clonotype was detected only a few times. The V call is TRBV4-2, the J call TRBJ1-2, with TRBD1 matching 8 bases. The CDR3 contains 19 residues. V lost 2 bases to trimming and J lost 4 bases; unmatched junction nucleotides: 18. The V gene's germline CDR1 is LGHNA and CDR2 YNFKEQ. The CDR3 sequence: CASSQREGTGTGWSYGYTF. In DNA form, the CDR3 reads TGTGCCAGCAGCCAACGAGAGGGGACCGGGACAGGATGGAGCTATGGCTACACCTTC.

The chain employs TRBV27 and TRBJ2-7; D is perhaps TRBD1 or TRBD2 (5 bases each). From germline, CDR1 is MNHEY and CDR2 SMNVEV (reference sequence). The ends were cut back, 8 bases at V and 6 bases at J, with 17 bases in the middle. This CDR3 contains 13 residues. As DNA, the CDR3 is TGTGCCAGCTGCCGGGACGGGGTTTCCGAGCAGTACTTC. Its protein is CASCRDGVSEQYF.

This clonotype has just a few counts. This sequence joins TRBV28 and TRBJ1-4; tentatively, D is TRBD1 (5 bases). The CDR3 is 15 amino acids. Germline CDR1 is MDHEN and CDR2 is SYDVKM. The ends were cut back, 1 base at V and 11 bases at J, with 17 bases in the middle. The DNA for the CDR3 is TGTGCCAGCAGTTTATCAGACAGCACGGGTTGGAAACTGTTTTTT. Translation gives CASSLSDSTGWKLFF. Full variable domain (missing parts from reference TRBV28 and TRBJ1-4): DVKVTQSSRYLVKRTGEKVFLECVQDMDHENMFWYRQDPGLGLRLIYFSYDVKMKEKGDIPEGYSVSREKKERFSLILESASTNQTSMYLCASSLSDSTGWKLFFGSGTQLSVL.

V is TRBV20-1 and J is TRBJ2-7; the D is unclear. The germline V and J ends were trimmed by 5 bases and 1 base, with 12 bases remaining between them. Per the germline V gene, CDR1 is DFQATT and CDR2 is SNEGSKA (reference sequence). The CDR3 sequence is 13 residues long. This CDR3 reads CSAGLGVSYEQYF. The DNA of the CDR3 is TGCAGTGCTGGTCTTGGCGTTTCCTACGAGCAGTACTTC.

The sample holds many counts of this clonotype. The CDR3 nucleotides are TGCAGTGCTTCCGGGACCTCCTACGAGCAGTACTTC. It codes for CSASGTSYEQYF. The rearrangement joins TRBV20-1 to TRBJ2-7, with D perhaps matching TRBD1 or TRBD2 (5 bases each). CDR3 length equals 12 residues. Germline values: CDR1 DFQATT, CDR2 SNEGSKA (reference sequence). The V gene lost 5 bases and the J gene lost 0 bases, with 8 bases spanning the gap.

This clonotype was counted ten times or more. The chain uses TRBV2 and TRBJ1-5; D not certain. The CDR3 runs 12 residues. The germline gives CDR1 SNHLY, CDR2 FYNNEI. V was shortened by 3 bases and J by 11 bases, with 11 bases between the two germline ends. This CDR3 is CASSDRTPAQHF. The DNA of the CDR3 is TGTGCCAGCAGTGATAGGACCCCAGCCCAGCATTTT. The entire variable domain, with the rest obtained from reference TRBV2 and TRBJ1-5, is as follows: EPEVTQTPSHQVTQMGQEVILRCVPISNHLYFYWYRQILGQKVEFLVSFYNNEISEKSEIFDDQFSVERPDGSNFTLKIRSTKLEDSAMYFCASSDRTPAQHFGDGTRLSIL.

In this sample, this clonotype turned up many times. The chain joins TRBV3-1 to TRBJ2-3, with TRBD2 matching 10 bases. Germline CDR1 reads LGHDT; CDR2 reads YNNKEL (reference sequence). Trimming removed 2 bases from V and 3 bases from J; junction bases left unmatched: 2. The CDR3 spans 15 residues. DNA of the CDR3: TGTGCCAGCAGCCAATTAGCGGGAGGTACAGATACGCAGTATTTT. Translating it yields CASSQLAGGTDTQYF.

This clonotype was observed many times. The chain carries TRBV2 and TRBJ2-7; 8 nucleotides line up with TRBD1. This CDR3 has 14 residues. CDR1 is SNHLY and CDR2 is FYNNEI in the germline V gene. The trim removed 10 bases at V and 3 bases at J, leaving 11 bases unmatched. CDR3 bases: TGTGCCACCTCAGACCCGGACAGGGTCTACGAGCAGTACTTC. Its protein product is CATSDPDRVYEQYF. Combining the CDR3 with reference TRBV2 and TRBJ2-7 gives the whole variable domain EPEVTQTPSHQVTQMGQEVILRCVPISNHLYFYWYRQILGQKVEFLVSFYNNEISEKSEIFDDQFSVERPDGSNFTLKIRSTKLEDSAMYFCATSDPDRVYEQYFGPGTRLTVT.

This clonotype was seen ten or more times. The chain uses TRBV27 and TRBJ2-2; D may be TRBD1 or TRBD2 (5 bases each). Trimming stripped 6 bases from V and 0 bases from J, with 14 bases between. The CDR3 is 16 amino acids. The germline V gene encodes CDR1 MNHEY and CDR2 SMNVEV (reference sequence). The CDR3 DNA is TGTGCCAGCAGCAACCTTGGGACCTCGAACACCGGGGAGCTGTTTTTT. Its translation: CASSNLGTSNTGELFF.

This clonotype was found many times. CDR3 in amino acids: CASSESSGRDEQYF. The CDR3 nucleotides read TGTGCCAGCAGTGAATCTAGCGGGAGGGATGAGCAGTACTTC. The V gene is TRBV2, the J gene TRBJ2-7, with TRBD2 identical over 12 bases. Germline V gene data show CDR1 as SNHLY and CDR2 as FYNNEI. V shed 2 bases, J shed 7 bases, and the junction held 3 bases outside the gene matches. There are 14 residues in the CDR3.

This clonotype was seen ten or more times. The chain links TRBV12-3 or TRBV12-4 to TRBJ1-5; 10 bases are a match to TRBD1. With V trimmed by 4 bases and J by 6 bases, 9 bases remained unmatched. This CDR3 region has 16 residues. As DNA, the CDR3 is TGTGCCAGCAGTTCAGATCCGGGACAGGGGTCTCAGCCCCAGCATTTT. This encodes CASSSDPGQGSQPQHF.

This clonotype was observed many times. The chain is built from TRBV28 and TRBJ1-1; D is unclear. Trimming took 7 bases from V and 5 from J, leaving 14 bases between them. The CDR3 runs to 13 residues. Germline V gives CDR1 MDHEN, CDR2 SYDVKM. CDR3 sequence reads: CASKVRARTEAFF. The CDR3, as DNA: TGTGCCAGCAAAGTAAGGGCAAGGACTGAAGCTTTCTTT.

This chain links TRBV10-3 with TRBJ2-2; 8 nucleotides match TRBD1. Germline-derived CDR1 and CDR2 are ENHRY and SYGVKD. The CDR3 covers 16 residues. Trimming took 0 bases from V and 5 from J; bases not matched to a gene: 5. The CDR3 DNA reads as TGTGCCATCAGTGAGTCTGGCAGGGGGCAAACCGGGGAGCTGTTTTTT. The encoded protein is CAISESGRGQTGELFF.

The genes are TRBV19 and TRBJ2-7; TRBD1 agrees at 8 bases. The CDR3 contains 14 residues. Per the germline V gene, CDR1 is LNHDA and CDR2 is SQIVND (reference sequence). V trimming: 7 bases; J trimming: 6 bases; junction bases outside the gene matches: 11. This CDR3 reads CASTRTGLPGEQYF. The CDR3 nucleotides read TGTGCCAGTACCCGGACAGGGTTACCGGGCGAGCAGTACTTC.

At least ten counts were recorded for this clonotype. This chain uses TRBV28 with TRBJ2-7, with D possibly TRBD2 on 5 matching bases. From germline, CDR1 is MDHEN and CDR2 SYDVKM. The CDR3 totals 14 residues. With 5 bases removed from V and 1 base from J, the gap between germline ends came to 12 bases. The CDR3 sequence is CASSERTGSYEQYF. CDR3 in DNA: TGTGCCAGCAGTGAACGGACGGGGTCCTACGAGCAGTACTTC.

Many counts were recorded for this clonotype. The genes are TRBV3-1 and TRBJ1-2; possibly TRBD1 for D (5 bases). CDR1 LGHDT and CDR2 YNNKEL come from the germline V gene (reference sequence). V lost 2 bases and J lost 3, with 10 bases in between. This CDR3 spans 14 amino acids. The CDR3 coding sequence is TGTGCCAGCAGCCAATGGGGGTCGGACTATGGCTACACCTTC. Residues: CASSQWGSDYGYTF.

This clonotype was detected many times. CDR3 in amino acids: CASRLGGAGQPQHF. CDR3 in DNA: TGTGCCAGCAGATTAGGGGGCGCGGGTCAGCCCCAGCATTTT. The chain recombines TRBV27 with TRBJ1-5, with 7 bases that match TRBD1. Trimming removed 6 bases from V and 6 bases from J; junction bases left unmatched: 8. This CDR3 region has 14 residues. From germline, CDR1 is MNHEY and CDR2 SMNVEV (reference sequence).

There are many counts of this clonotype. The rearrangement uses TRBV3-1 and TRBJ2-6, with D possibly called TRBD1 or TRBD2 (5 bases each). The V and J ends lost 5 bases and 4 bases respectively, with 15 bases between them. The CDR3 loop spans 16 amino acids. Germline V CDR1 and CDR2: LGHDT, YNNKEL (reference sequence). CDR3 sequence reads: CASSTRGASGANVLTF. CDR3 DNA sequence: TGTGCCAGCAGCACCCGAGGGGCCTCCGGGGCCAACGTCCTGACTTTC. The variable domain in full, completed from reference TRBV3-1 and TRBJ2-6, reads DTAVSQTPKYLVTQMGNDKSIKCEQNLGHDTMYWYKQDSKKFLKIMFSYNNKELIINETVPNRFSPKSPDKAHLNLHINSLELGDSAVYFCASSTRGASGANVLTFGAGSRLTVL.

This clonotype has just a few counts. The CDR3 DNA reads TGTGCCACCAGCAGAGAGGACAGGGGAGTCGGGGAGCTGTTTTTT. It codes for CATSREDRGVGELFF. This chain joins TRBV15 and TRBJ2-2, with 9 bases fitting TRBD1. The V gene's germline CDR1 is LNHNV and CDR2 YYDKDF (reference sequence). Losses at the gene ends were 0 bases for V and 7 bases for J; bases not matched to a gene: 3. This CDR3 is 15 amino acids long.

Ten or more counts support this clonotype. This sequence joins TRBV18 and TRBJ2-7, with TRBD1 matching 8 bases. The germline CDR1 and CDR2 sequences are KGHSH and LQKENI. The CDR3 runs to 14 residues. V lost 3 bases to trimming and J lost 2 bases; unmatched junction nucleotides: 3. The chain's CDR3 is CASSPQQGAYEQYF. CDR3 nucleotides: TGTGCCAGCTCACCCCAACAGGGGGCCTACGAGCAGTACTTC.

CDR3 region: CASSGGGRSNTGELFF. CDR3 DNA sequence: TGTGCCAGCTCCGGGGGCGGGAGGTCGAACACCGGGGAGCTGTTTTTT. The chain couples TRBV9 to TRBJ2-2, with 8 bases fitting TRBD2. There are 16 residues in the CDR3. The V gene's germline CDR1 is SGDLS and CDR2 YYNGEE. V gave up 7 bases and J gave up 0 bases; unmatched junction bases: 8.